One sample yielded the 3 T cell receptor beta chains listed below, sequenced in a study of Graves' ophthalmopathy and Graves' hyperthyroidism. RNA transcripts served as template for amplifying TCR beta CDR3 sequences. HTBI primers were used in a first-round RT-PCR, which preceded a second-round multiplex PCR. TCRdb re-analysed the multiplex PCR reads in MiXCR, keeping a single row per CDR3 protein. Of hundreds of thousands of distinct CDR3 sequences in the sample, 35% to 45% were seen once. The sample consisted of peripheral blood. These receptors all stem from an adult man with Graves' ophthalmopathy.

The chain links TRBV5-1 to TRBJ2-7; perhaps D is TRBD1 or TRBD2 (5 bases each). Trimming stripped 5 bases from V and 5 bases from J, with 17 bases between. This CDR3 region has 14 residues. Germline CDR1 SGHRS, CDR2 YFSETQ. CDR3 nucleotides: TGCGCCAGCAGGCCCGGGACCCAAGGGGACGAGCAGTACTTC. The encoded protein is CASRPGTQGDEQYF.

This clonotype was counted many times. This chain uses TRBV7-9 with TRBJ2-5; TRBD2 agrees at 10 bases. Germline V gene lookup returns CDR1 SEHNR and CDR2 FQNEAQ (reference sequence). The CDR3 length is 16 residues. Germline trimming cut 4 bases from V and 1 base from J; bases unmatched to any gene: 6. CDR3 region: CASSWTSGLPQETQYF. As DNA, the CDR3 is TGTGCCAGCAGCTGGACTAGCGGCCTCCCCCAAGAGACCCAGTACTTC.

This clonotype came up a few times. V is TRBV10-3 and J is TRBJ2-3; no clear D gene. The CDR3 has 15 residues. The germline V and J ends were trimmed by 0 bases and 3 bases, with 10 bases remaining between them. CDR1 and CDR2 (germline): ENHRY, SYGVKD. CDR3: CAISESVVETDTQYF. CDR3 coding DNA: TGTGCCATCAGTGAGTCGGTGGTGGAAACAGATACGCAGTATTTT.